This note documents a single T cell receptor beta chain sequence. Its matching antigen is unknown. Data came from immunoSEQ multiplex PCR; TCRdb stores just in-frame clones and leaves some out. The table lists more than 250,000 clones, approximately 95% of them singletons. Trimming removed 11 bases at V and 4 bases at J, with 12 bases between. The CDR3 covers 13 residues. Germline V gene lookup returns CDR1 LGHDT and CDR2 YNNKEL (reference sequence). These data originate in a study of T cell responses to AZD1222 COVID-19 vaccine. The study's findings and limits: Increases in Spike-specific TCR breadth and depth were seen after two AZD1222 doses. Most donors were white British and more were female, and clonal diversity was possibly underestimated. Researchers report vaccine-associated CD4 TCRs spanning spike, with dominance at 160-218 and 743-854.

The V call is TRBV3-1 (or the pseudogene TRBV3-2), the J call TRBJ2-6; the D is unclear. This material consisted of peripheral blood, taken on day 0 of AZD1222 vaccination. This clonotype was sampled from an adult in good health. The CDR3 sequence: CAGGSTGANVLTF. For the CDR3, the DNA is TGTGCCGGCGGATCTACGGGGGCCAACGTCCTGACTTTC.